This TCR beta chain is from a study of blood T cell repertoires in COVID-19. Study at large: Italy, Spain and the United States were the sources of the convalescent and acute COVID-19 samples.

Profiled with immunoSEQ multiplex PCR; TCRdb holds only in-frame clones, not every one. The table lists a few hundred thousand clones, roughly 90% of them singletons. Recruits, aged about 18 to 100 years, lived in roughly 22 US areas. Researchers sorted participants into cohorts using their self-reported clinical history. This CDR3 region has 14 residues. CDR1 MDHEN and CDR2 SYDVKM come from the germline V gene. Trimming left V 7 bases short and J 1 base short, with 13 bases between. The specimen sequenced was PBMCs or T cells enriched from blood (not recorded which). The clonotype comes from a young woman who had recovered from COVID-19. This chain joins TRBV28 and TRBJ1-1; D unresolved. CDR3 loop: CASTPGVGNTEAFF. CDR3 DNA sequence: TGTGCCAGCACCCCCGGGGTCGGGAACACTGAAGCTTTCTTT.